A single sample is the source of the 15 T cell receptor beta chains below, sequenced in a study of cytomegalovirus exposure and HLA in healthy donors. PCR primers comprised 60 Vbeta and 13 Jbeta primers. Using immunoSEQ multiplex PCR, the repertoire was profiled, and TCRdb retains in-frame clones only, with some absent. This table holds under 200,000 clones, around 77% found once. Specimen: PBMCs. The receptors derive from a man in his sixties in good health and CMV-seronegative.

The chain joins TRBV2 to TRBJ2-7; D may be TRBD1 (6 bases). The CDR3 runs 13 residues. From germline, CDR1 is SNHLY and CDR2 FYNNEI. V lost 8 bases and J lost 6, with 17 bases in between. The CDR3 is CASGTGLGVEQYF. The CDR3 coding sequence is TGTGCCAGCGGTACAGGGCTAGGGGTCGAGCAGTACTTC.

This chain links TRBV5-1 with TRBJ2-1; D possibly corresponds to TRBD2 (5 bases). The V end lost 0 bases, the J end lost 5 bases, and 9 bases lay between the germline ends. This CDR3 spans 14 amino acids. In germline, CDR1 is SGHRS, CDR2 YFSETQ. The CDR3 reads CASSLGGRDNEQFF. CDR3 nucleotides: TGCGCCAGCAGCTTGGGCGGGCGGGACAATGAGCAGTTCTTC.

This clone has only a few counts. The rearrangement links TRBV28 to TRBJ2-5, with 7 nucleotides matching TRBD1. Germline V lookup: CDR1 MDHEN, CDR2 SYDVKM. This CDR3 is 15 amino acids long. The junction had 12 bases not matched to a gene; V was cut back by 8 bases and J by 3 bases. The CDR3 sequence is CASSTPGTAKETQYF. The CDR3 region has the DNA TGTGCCAGCTCAACCCCCGGGACAGCGAAAGAGACCCAGTACTTC.

This chain connects TRBV5-1 to TRBJ1-3; TRBD1 might be the D (5 bases). The germline gives CDR1 SGHRS, CDR2 YFSETQ. V lost 4 bases to trimming and J lost 2 bases, with 10 bases between them. The length of the CDR3 is 14 residues. The CDR3 nucleotides are TGCGCCAGCAGCCCCTCGGGGGCTGGAAACACCATATATTTT. This gives the protein CASSPSGAGNTIYF.

The chain has TRBV7-6 and TRBJ2-5; D perhaps matches TRBD2 (5 bases). Germline loops: CDR1 SGHVS, CDR2 FNYEAQ. Trimming left V 2 bases short and J 8 bases short, with 12 bases between. The length of the CDR3 is 13 residues. The CDR3 DNA sequence: TGTGCCAGCAGCTTAACCCGGGAAGGCACCCAGTACTTC. Its protein is CASSLTREGTQYF.

This clone has a handful of counts. The chain employs TRBV6-6 and TRBJ1-1; D remains ambiguous. The CDR3 runs 16 residues. Germline V gene data show CDR1 as MNHNY and CDR2 as SVGAGI (reference sequence). Trimming removed 0 bases from V and 0 bases from J, with 11 bases in between. The CDR3 coding sequence is TGTGCCAGCAGTTACTCGCCGCGATCCGTGAACACTGAAGCTTTCTTT. As protein: CASSYSPRSVNTEAFF.

The rearrangement joins TRBV2 to TRBJ1-2, with D unclear. The CDR3 runs to 10 residues. The V gene lost 6 bases and the J gene lost 9 bases, with 8 bases spanning the gap. Germline V gene sequence: CDR1 SNHLY, CDR2 FYNNEI. CDR3 sequence reads: CASSNRRYTF. The CDR3 nucleotides read TGTGCCAGCAGCAACAGACGCTACACCTTC.

The chain links TRBV29-1 to TRBJ1-1; 8 bases align to TRBD1. CDR1 and CDR2 from the germline V gene are SQVTM and ANQGSEA. The length of the CDR3 is 14 residues. With V trimmed by 3 bases and J by 3 bases, 6 bases remained unmatched. DNA of the CDR3: TGCAGCGTTGAGGCAGGGGGCTTCGACACTGAAGCTTTCTTT. It codes for CSVEAGGFDTEAFF.

The table lists this clone with a count of one. The gene calls are TRBV6-1 and TRBJ1-4; tentative D call: TRBD1 (6 bases). The V gene lost 2 bases and the J gene lost 0 bases, with 10 bases spanning the gap. The germline gives CDR1 MNHNS, CDR2 SASEGT. The CDR3 is 16 residues long. The CDR3 loop is CASSEMSGATNEKLFF. The CDR3 DNA reads as TGTGCCAGCAGTGAAATGTCAGGGGCAACTAATGAAAAACTGTTTTTT.

The V and J genes are TRBV7-9 and TRBJ2-5; TRBD2 is a possible D gene (6 bases). CDR1 SEHNR and CDR2 FQNEAQ come from the germline V gene (reference sequence). V lost 3 bases to trimming and J lost 2 bases, with 13 bases between them. The CDR3 runs to 15 residues. The CDR3 DNA sequence: TGTGCCAGCAGCTTGGTGTTAGCGGAACAAGAGACCCAGTACTTC. It encodes CASSLVLAEQETQYF.

The genes are TRBV9 and TRBJ2-5, with TRBD1 as a possible D gene (5 bases). The germline V gene encodes CDR1 SGDLS and CDR2 YYNGEE. The germline V and J ends were trimmed by 3 bases and 4 bases, with 16 bases remaining between them. The CDR3 spans 15 residues. CDR3 protein: CASSEFGGRAETQYF. The DNA of the CDR3 is TGTGCCAGCAGCGAATTCGGCGGCAGGGCAGAGACCCAGTACTTC. Filled out from reference TRBV9 and TRBJ2-5, the complete variable domain reads DSGVTQTPKHLITATGQRVTLRCSPRSGDLSVYWYQQSLDQGLQFLIQYYNGEERAKGNILERFSAQQFPDLHSELNLSSLELGDSALYFCASSEFGGRAETQYFGPGTRLLVL.

This chain joins TRBV10-1 and TRBJ2-2, with 8 bases fitting TRBD2. With V trimmed by 2 bases and J by 0 bases, 5 bases remained unmatched. CDR3 size: 17 residues. The germline CDR1 and CDR2 sequences are WNHNN and SYGVQD (reference sequence). In nucleotides, the CDR3 is TGCGCCAGCAGTGAGCCCACGGGAGGGACGAACACCGGGGAGCTGTTTTTT. The encoded protein is CASSEPTGGTNTGELFF.

The genes are TRBV20-1 and TRBJ2-1; 7 positions match TRBD2. Germline CDR1 is DFQATT and CDR2 is SNEGSKA (reference sequence). The J segment lost 8 bases and the V segment lost 6 bases, leaving 4 bases of the junction unmatched. The CDR3 has 11 amino acids. As DNA, the CDR3 is TGCAGTGCCTGGACTAGGTATGAGCAGTTCTTC. This sequence encodes CSAWTRYEQFF.

This clone was detected only once. This chain uses TRBV2 with TRBJ2-7, with D hard to call. Germline CDR1 and CDR2: SNHLY and FYNNEI. V was pared by 8 bases and J by 0 bases, with 14 bases between. CDR3 length: 14 amino acids. This chain's CDR3 is CASLRRQSSYEQYF. CDR3 in DNA: TGTGCCAGCCTCCGGCGGCAGAGCTCCTACGAGCAGTACTTC.

Only a few counts were recorded for this clone. This chain joins TRBV10-3 and TRBJ2-1; TRBD1 matches at 9 bases. Losses at the gene ends were 10 bases for V and 0 bases for J; bases not matched to a gene: 7. CDR1 ENHRY and CDR2 SYGVKD come from the germline V gene. The CDR3 contains 15 residues. The CDR3 DNA is TGTGCCACCACTGAGACAGGGGGCTCCTACAATGAGCAGTTCTTC. Its protein is CATTETGGSYNEQFF.